The T cell receptor beta chain described here comes from a study of Graves' ophthalmopathy and Graves' hyperthyroidism. Regarding the study as a whole: Ophthalmopathy progression predictions by the model showed roughly 77% specificity and 70.59% sensitivity.

Details on this clonotype: What it binds is not known.

Germline V gives CDR1 LNHDA, CDR2 SQIVND (reference sequence). The CDR3 is 14 amino acids. V shed 7 bases, J shed 2 bases, and the junction held 7 bases outside the gene matches. Exclusion covered patients with other autoimmune diseases or uncontrolled infections (as well as pregnancy or lactation). TCR beta CDR3 amplification used RNA transcripts. RT-PCR was first run with HTBI primers, then multiplex PCR in a second round. TCRdb passed the multiplex PCR reads through MiXCR, listing each CDR3 protein once. The table shows around 1,200,000 distinct CDR3 sequences, with 35% to 40% occurring only once. The sample taken for sequencing was peripheral blood or thyroid tissue (not recorded which). This TCR came from an adult man with Graves' hyperthyroidism. The chain recombines TRBV19 with TRBJ2-7, with TRBD2 identical over 8 bases. DNA of the CDR3: TGTGCCAGTACGGTGGCGGGAGGTGCCTACGAGCAGTACTTC. It codes for CASTVAGGAYEQYF. Complete variable domain (other parts from reference TRBV19 and TRBJ2-7): DGGITQSPKYLFRKEGQNVTLSCEQNLNHDAMYWYRQDPGQGLRLIYYSQIVNDFQKGDIAEGYSVSREKKESFPLTVTSAQKNPTAFYLCASTVAGGAYEQYFGPGTRLTVT.